These 20 T cell receptor beta chains were sequenced from one sample in a study of T cell clones after liver transplantation. Repertoires were generated with immunoSEQ multiplex PCR, while TCRdb's copy carries only in-frame clones and drops some. The sample shows under 150,000 clones, around nine tenths of them seen only once. The starting material was CD4+ T cells from blood, obtained 12 months after liver transplant. These receptors were taken from a human patient who received a liver transplant. T cells may partly derive from the graft donor.

This chain links TRBV28 with TRBJ1-1; maybe TRBD1 (6 bases). This CDR3 has 14 amino acids. The V gene lost 3 bases and the J gene lost 4 bases, with 12 bases spanning the gap. From germline, CDR1 is MDHEN and CDR2 SYDVKM. CDR3 nucleotide sequence: TGTGCCAGCAGTTTGGGGGGGACACCCACTGAAGCTTTCTTT. This sequence encodes CASSLGGTPTEAFF.

This clone was found a few times. This rearrangement joins TRBV6-1 to TRBJ1-3, with D unclear. The CDR3 is made up of 15 amino acids. CDR1 is MNHNS and CDR2 is SASEGT in the germline V gene. The V end lost 0 bases, the J end lost 4 bases, and 10 bases lay between the germline ends. CDR3 amino acids: CASSEATFAGNTIYF. Written as DNA, the CDR3 is TGTGCCAGCAGTGAAGCGACTTTTGCGGGAAACACCATATATTTT.

This chain links TRBV19 with TRBJ1-3; maybe TRBD1 (5 bases). The germline CDR1 and CDR2 sequences are LNHDA and SQIVND (reference sequence). Trimming shortened V by 4 bases and J by 2 bases, and 21 bases separated the two germline ends. The CDR3 totals 18 residues. CDR3 region: CASSTLLSGTSAGNTIYF. The CDR3 DNA is TGTGCCAGTAGTACGCTCCTCTCCGGGACGTCGGCTGGAAACACCATATATTTT.

The chain uses TRBV9 and TRBJ1-1, with D perhaps matching TRBD1 (6 bases). This CDR3 has 14 amino acids. Germline values: CDR1 SGDLS, CDR2 YYNGEE. The V end was cut by 3 bases, the J end by 0 bases, with 9 bases between. The CDR3, as DNA: TGTGCCAGCAGCGAGGGACAAATGAACACTGAAGCTTTCTTT. Translation gives CASSEGQMNTEAFF.

The chain uses TRBV7-7 and TRBJ2-5; D might be TRBD1 (6 bases). The CDR3 has 14 residues. CDR1 is SSHAT, CDR2 FNYEAQ, per germline (reference sequence). V lost 5 bases and J 5 bases, leaving 15 bases between the germline ends. The CDR3 loop reads CASSQTGTGETQYF. The CDR3 coding sequence is TGTGCCAGCAGCCAAACAGGGACGGGGGAGACCCAGTACTTC.

The rearrangement uses TRBV28 and TRBJ1-5; no definite D call. Germline loops: CDR1 MDHEN, CDR2 SYDVKM. The V and J ends lost 2 bases and 4 bases respectively, with 12 bases between them. The CDR3 is 15 residues long. Written as DNA, the CDR3 is TGTGCCAGCAGTTTAGTAGGGTCGGAAAATCAGCCCCAGCATTTT. Its protein product is CASSLVGSENQPQHF.

The sample holds one count of this clone. The chain recombines TRBV10-3 with TRBJ1-5, with a tentative D call TRBD1 (6 bases). The CDR3 consists of 15 residues. Deletions cut 0 bases from V and 4 bases from J, with 10 bases between. CDR1 is ENHRY, CDR2 SYGVKD, per germline. CDR3 sequence (DNA): TGTGCCATCAGTGAGTCACGACAGGCGAATCAGCCCCAGCATTTT. Translation: CAISESRQANQPQHF.

The chain recombines TRBV5-1 with TRBJ1-1; the D gene is possibly TRBD1 (6 bases). Germline V gene data show CDR1 as SGHRS and CDR2 as YFSETQ. Trimming cost V 5 bases and J 8 bases, with 10 bases left between them. The CDR3 runs to 11 residues. The CDR3 loop reads CASRHGQEAFF. Written as DNA, the CDR3 is TGCGCCAGCAGACACGGACAGGAAGCTTTCTTT. Supplemented by reference TRBV5-1 and TRBJ1-1, the full variable domain reads KAGVTQTPRYLIKTRGQQVTLSCSPISGHRSVSWYQQTPGQGLQFLFEYFSETQRNKGNFPGRFSGRQFSNSRSEMNVSTLELGDSALYLCASRHGQEAFFGQGTRLTVV.

Here the CDR3 reads CAGSTGGVEQYF. The CDR3 bases are TGTGCCGGATCGACAGGGGGCGTCGAGCAGTACTTC. This chain connects TRBV2 to TRBJ2-7; 10 bases agree with TRBD1. The CDR3 covers 12 residues. The germline V gene has CDR1 SNHLY and CDR2 FYNNEI. The V segment lost 11 bases and the J segment 6 bases; nucleotides outside the gene matches: 7.

This chain uses TRBV6-1 with TRBJ1-2; 8 nucleotides align to TRBD1. J gave up 1 base and V 6 bases, and 7 bases lay outside the gene matches. Germline CDR1 and CDR2: MNHNS and SASEGT. The length of the CDR3 is 15 residues. The CDR3 sequence is CASSLDRGSNYGYTF. The CDR3 DNA reads as TGTGCCAGCAGCCTCGACAGGGGTAGTAACTATGGCTACACCTTC.

The genes are TRBV7-6 and TRBJ1-5, with D perhaps matching TRBD1 (5 bases). Germline V gene sequence: CDR1 SGHVS, CDR2 FNYEAQ. The CDR3 extends over 16 amino acids. Trimming stripped 0 bases from V and 6 bases from J, with 15 bases between. CDR3 coding DNA: TGTGCCAGCAGCTTAGCTGCTGGGGCGGGGAGTCAGCCCCAGCATTTT. Translated, it gives CASSLAAGAGSQPQHF.

This chain links TRBV4-3 with TRBJ1-6; D uncertain. Germline CDR1 is LGHNA and CDR2 is YSLEER. Deletions cut 0 bases from V and 9 bases from J, with 12 bases between. The CDR3 is made up of 15 amino acids. This CDR3 is CASSQDGRDISPLHF. The CDR3 DNA reads as TGCGCCAGCAGCCAAGATGGGAGAGATATTTCACCCCTCCACTTT.

CDR3: CASSQVPGTIPNEQFF. CDR3 in DNA: TGCGCCAGCAGCCAAGTTCCCGGGACTATCCCCAATGAGCAGTTCTTC. This chain joins TRBV4-1 and TRBJ2-1, with 7 bases matching TRBD2. The CDR3 extends over 16 amino acids. The J segment lost 6 bases and the V segment lost 1 base, leaving 9 bases of the junction unmatched. From germline, CDR1 is MGHRA and CDR2 YSYEKL.

This clone was picked up one time. Mismatch with germline at one junction end may stem from a read error. The chain links TRBV4-2 to TRBJ2-2; the D is unclear. Germline loops: CDR1 LGHNA, CDR2 YNFKEQ. This CDR3 has 13 amino acids. CDR3 nucleotides: TGTGCCAGCAGCCGCCAAACAACCGCGGAGCTGTTTTTT. Amino acid sequence: CASSRQTTAELFF.

This sequence joins TRBV29-1 and TRBJ2-7, with 9 bases aligning to TRBD1. CDR3 size: 13 residues. CDR1 SQVTM and CDR2 ANQGSEA come from the germline V gene. J gave up 0 bases and V 6 bases, and 3 bases lay outside the gene matches. Written as DNA, the CDR3 is TGCAGCGTGGGACAGGGTGTCTCCTACGAGCAGTACTTC. It codes for CSVGQGVSYEQYF.

The chain carries TRBV10-3 and TRBJ2-1; TRBD2 matches 11 bases. V trimming: 3 bases; J trimming: 1 base; junction bases outside the gene matches: 8. The CDR3 has 18 residues. Germline assignment: CDR1 ENHRY and CDR2 SYGVKD. CDR3 loop: CAISDPRASGGSYNEQFF. The CDR3 DNA sequence: TGTGCCATCAGTGATCCGAGGGCTAGCGGGGGGTCCTACAATGAGCAGTTCTTC.

This chain connects TRBV11-3 to TRBJ1-5, with D possibly matching TRBD1 (6 bases). The CDR3 loop spans 15 amino acids. Trimming stripped 6 bases from V and 1 base from J, with 13 bases between. CDR1 is SGHNT and CDR2 is YENEEA in the germline V gene. Here the CDR3 DNA reads TGTGCCAGCAGACTGGGACACAAAAGCAATCAGCCCCAGCATTTT. This encodes CASRLGHKSNQPQHF. Drawing the rest from reference TRBV11-3 and TRBJ1-5, the complete variable domain is EAGVVQSPRYKIIEKKQPVAFWCNPISGHNTLYWYLQNLGQGPELLIRYENEEAVDDSQLPKDRFSAERLKGVDSTLKIQPAELGDSAVYLCASRLGHKSNQPQHFGDGTRLSIL.

The J gene is TRBJ1-1, the V gene TRBV27, with D unclear. CDR1 and CDR2 (germline): MNHEY, SMNVEV (reference sequence). CDR3 length equals 13 residues. Trimming pared 3 bases from V and 1 base from J, leaving 6 bases between. CDR3 sequence reads: CASSFDGNTEAFF. DNA for the CDR3: TGTGCCAGCAGTTTCGACGGGAACACTGAAGCTTTCTTT.

This clone was picked up a small number of times. The J gene is TRBJ1-1, the V gene TRBV7-8; D remains ambiguous. Germline CDR1 SGHVS, CDR2 FQNEAQ. V lost 5 bases, J lost 1 base, and 11 bases lay in between. The CDR3 has 14 residues. CDR3 sequence (DNA): TGTGCCAGCAGCCCCCACGCGGAGAACACTGAAGCTTTCTTT. Residues: CASSPHAENTEAFF.

J is TRBJ2-1 and V is TRBV4-3; 10 nucleotides match TRBD2. The J segment lost 5 bases and the V segment lost 2 bases, leaving 3 bases of the junction unmatched. This CDR3 is built from 15 residues. The V gene's germline CDR1 is LGHNA and CDR2 YSLEER. The CDR3 sequence is CASSQSTSGNNEQFF. CDR3 DNA sequence: TGCGCCAGCAGCCAAAGCACTAGCGGGAACAATGAGCAGTTCTTC.